The 12 T cell receptor beta chains listed next were all sequenced from one sample in a study of graft-versus-host responses after intestinal transplantation. Generated by immunoSEQ multiplex PCR, the TCRdb table keeps only in-frame clones and is missing some. The sample shows around 100,000 clones, 90% to 95% of them seen only once. Their recognized antigens are unknown. The input for sequencing was unstimulated CD8+ T cells sorted from spleen or lymph node cells, taken before intestinal transplant. The receptors were gathered from a human donor who received an intestinal transplant.

J is TRBJ2-7 and V is TRBV6-6; TRBD1 aligns across 10 bases. Trimming took 6 bases from V and 4 from J; bases not matched to a gene: 9. This CDR3 is 15 amino acids long. CDR1 and CDR2 (germline): MNHNY, SVGAGI (reference sequence). CDR3: CASSPGTGELYEQYF. CDR3 bases: TGTGCCAGCAGCCCCGGGACAGGGGAGTTATACGAGCAGTACTTC.

The V call is TRBV4-1, the J call TRBJ2-7; the D is unclear. The V gene's germline CDR1 is MGHRA and CDR2 YSYEKL. This CDR3 region has 13 residues. V was cut by 0 bases and J by 4 bases, with 7 bases left in between. In DNA, the CDR3 is TGCGCCAGCAGCCAAGAAGTGGGGTACGAGCAGTACTTC. Its translation: CASSQEVGYEQYF.

The rearrangement joins TRBV4-1 to TRBJ1-5, with D tentatively TRBD1 (5 bases). This CDR3 contains 15 residues. From germline, CDR1 is MGHRA and CDR2 YSYEKL. V was pared by 1 base and J by 3 bases, with 10 bases between. Written as DNA, the CDR3 is TGCGCCAGCAGCCAAGGGCAGGGAGTCAATCAGCCCCAGCATTTT. Its protein product is CASSQGQGVNQPQHF.

The count of this clone is one. The CDR3 region is CASRRGADTDTQYF. The CDR3 DNA follows: TGTGCCAGCAGAAGAGGGGCCGATACAGATACGCAGTATTTT. The J gene is TRBJ2-3, the V gene TRBV6-1; D possibly matches TRBD1 or TRBD2 (5 bases each). The CDR3 has 14 amino acids. CDR1 is MNHNS and CDR2 is SASEGT in the germline V gene. V was shortened by 6 bases and J by 3 bases, with 13 bases between the two germline ends.

CDR3 in DNA: TGTGCCAGCAGCGTCCGAGAGGGCTATGGCTACACCTTC. This sequence encodes CASSVREGYGYTF. The chain is built from TRBV9 and TRBJ1-2; no clear D. Per germline, CDR1 SGDLS and CDR2 YYNGEE. Trimming cost V 2 bases and J 4 bases, with 9 bases left between them. This CDR3 contains 13 residues.

The V and J genes are TRBV18 and TRBJ1-2; 8 positions agree with TRBD1. The V gene's germline CDR1 is KGHSH and CDR2 LQKENI. The CDR3 is made up of 16 amino acids. With V trimmed by 1 base and J by 5 bases, 9 bases remained unmatched. The CDR3: CASSPLVGQGLYGYTF. CDR3 bases: TGTGCCAGCTCACCACTGGTCGGACAGGGATTATATGGCTACACCTTC.

The gene calls are TRBV7-6 and TRBJ2-1, with a possible D match to TRBD1 (5 bases). Germline lookup yields CDR1 SGHVS and CDR2 FNYEAQ. CDR3 length: 16 residues. The ends were cut back, 2 bases at V and 6 bases at J, with 17 bases in the middle. The CDR3 coding sequence is TGTGCCAGCAGCTTATATAGTCAGGGAATTGTCAATGAGCAGTTCTTC. It translates to CASSLYSQGIVNEQFF. Drawing the rest from reference TRBV7-6 and TRBJ2-1, the complete variable domain is GAGVSQSPRYKVTKRGQDVALRCDPISGHVSLYWYRQALGQGPEFLTYFNYEAQQDKSGLPNDRFSAERPEGSISTLTIQRTEQRDSAMYRCASSLYSQGIVNEQFFGPGTRLTVL.

Turning to this clone: The junction and the germline gene differ at one end; a read error may be behind it. V gene TRBV7-9 combines with J gene TRBJ1-1; 7 bases fit TRBD1. This CDR3 has 15 amino acids. Germline V lookup: CDR1 SEHNR, CDR2 FQNEAQ (reference sequence). For the CDR3, the DNA is TGTGCCAGCAGCTTAGGCGACAGGGTGAATACTGAAGCTTTCTTT. Amino acid sequence: CASSLGDRVNTEAFF.

The chain combines TRBV6-1 with TRBJ2-7, with 7 bases fitting TRBD1. The CDR3 runs 14 residues. J lost 3 bases, V lost 1 base, and 3 bases had no gene match. CDR1 and CDR2 (germline): MNHNS, SASEGT. CDR3 in amino acids: CASSEGDSLYEQYF. CDR3 DNA: TGTGCCAGCAGTGAAGGGGACAGCCTCTACGAGCAGTACTTC.

This clone showed up just once. The V call is TRBV19, the J call TRBJ1-3; D unresolved. Trimming took 3 bases from V and 6 from J, leaving 21 bases between them. There are 17 residues in the CDR3. CDR1 is LNHDA and CDR2 is SQIVND in the germline V gene (reference sequence). CDR3 nucleotides: TGTGCCAGTAGTATCAAAGGAGACTCGTCTCCCCTAAACACCATATATTTT. This gives the protein CASSIKGDSSPLNTIYF.

This clone was seen only once. The chain uses TRBV9 and TRBJ2-2, with D tentatively TRBD2 (6 bases). The V and J ends lost 7 bases and 2 bases respectively, with 15 bases between them. The CDR3 is 15 amino acids. Germline CDR1 and CDR2: SGDLS and YYNGEE. The CDR3 sequence is CASGTGTYNTGELFF. The CDR3 region has the DNA TGTGCCAGCGGTACCGGGACTTACAACACCGGGGAGCTGTTTTTT.

This chain joins TRBV14 and TRBJ1-1; TRBD1 matches at 7 bases. Looked up from germline, CDR1 is SGHDN and CDR2 is FVKESK. With V trimmed by 0 bases and J by 7 bases, 5 bases remained unmatched. This CDR3 region has 14 residues. In nucleotides, the CDR3 is TGTGCCAGCAGCCAAGATAGGACAGGAGATGAAGCTTTCTTT. The encoded protein is CASSQDRTGDEAFF.